This entry lists 8 T cell receptor beta chains sequenced from one sample in a study of T cells in Graves' hyperthyroidism and ophthalmopathy. It was RNA transcripts that yielded the amplified TCR beta CDR3 regions. In the first-round RT-PCR of the TCR CDR3, the HTBI primer set was used. TCRdb analysed the multiplex PCR reads with MiXCR anew, one entry per CDR3 protein. The sample includes approximately 590,000 distinct CDR3 sequences, 40% to 55% of them seen just once. The specimen sequenced was peripheral blood or thyroid tissue (not recorded which). Receptors were obtained from a woman aged 18-29 years with Graves' hyperthyroidism.

V is TRBV6-5 and J is TRBJ2-5; no clear D. Germline V gene lookup returns CDR1 MNHEY and CDR2 SVGAGI. The CDR3 is 15 residues long. V lost 5 bases and J lost 3, with 16 bases in between. The CDR3 nucleotides are TGTGCCAGCAGTCCCCGTGGGGATGATGAAGAGACCCAGTACTTC. Translation gives CASSPRGDDEETQYF.

Only a few counts were recorded for this clonotype. The chain has TRBV7-9 and TRBJ1-2; weak D call: TRBD1 (5 bases). The V gene lost 6 bases and the J gene lost 7 bases, with 15 bases spanning the gap. Germline loops: CDR1 SEHNR, CDR2 FQNEAQ (reference sequence). The CDR3 covers 13 residues. The chain's CDR3 is CASSLPGGFGYTF. The DNA of the CDR3 is TGTGCCAGCAGTTTGCCCGGGGGTTTTGGCTACACCTTC.

Notes on this clonotype: A much larger clone differs by one base, so this may be a read error. The chain recombines TRBV2 with TRBJ1-5; the D gene is possibly TRBD1 (5 bases). This CDR3 has 13 amino acids. The V end lost 6 bases, the J end lost 3 bases, and 9 bases lay between the germline ends. Germline V CDR1 and CDR2: SNHLY, FYNNEI. The CDR3 is CASRTDINQPQHF. The CDR3 DNA sequence: TGTGCCAGCAGGACAGATATCAATCAGCCCCAGCATTTT.

J is TRBJ1-3 and V is TRBV20-1, with TRBD1 matching 7 bases. The CDR3 is made up of 16 amino acids. Germline V CDR1 and CDR2: DFQATT, SNEGSKA (reference sequence). J was trimmed by 0 bases and V by 0 bases; bases with no gene match: 5. The CDR3 loop is CSARDLWDSSGNTIYF. As DNA, the CDR3 is TGCAGTGCTAGAGATCTGTGGGACAGCTCTGGAAACACCATATATTTT.

This clonotype was detected only once. Because the CDR3's place on the DNA is in doubt, the DNA is left out and the CDR3 is given as listed by TCRdb. V gene TRBV25-1 combines with J gene TRBJ1-2; TRBD1 is the table's D call, not checked against the DNA. Germline loops: CDR1 MGHDK, CDR2 SYGVNS. The CDR3 is 18 residues long, ends included. The CDR3 protein is CACSARVTGTGRGYGYTF.

The rearrangement links TRBV29-1 to TRBJ1-1, with D uncertain. Germline V gives CDR1 SQVTM, CDR2 ANQGSEA. The V end lost 8 bases, the J end lost 1 base, and 11 bases lay between the germline ends. This CDR3 has 12 amino acids. The CDR3 reads CSQDDANTEAFF. DNA of the CDR3: TGCAGCCAAGATGACGCGAACACTGAAGCTTTCTTT.

The gene calls are TRBV27 and TRBJ1-2; D is undetermined. The germline V gene encodes CDR1 MNHEY and CDR2 SMNVEV (reference sequence). This CDR3 region has 12 residues. V was cut by 11 bases and J by 5 bases, with 15 bases left in between. The CDR3 here is CAAKTGDYGYTF. CDR3 bases: TGTGCCGCCAAGACGGGAGATTATGGCTACACCTTC.

This clonotype was seen many times. This rearrangement joins TRBV2 to TRBJ1-4; D ambiguous. The germline V gene has CDR1 SNHLY and CDR2 FYNNEI. The CDR3 is made up of 13 amino acids. Deletions cut 9 bases from V and 3 bases from J, with 11 bases between. The DNA for the CDR3 is TGTGCCAGTCGAGGTTGGTCTAATGAAAAACTGTTTTTT. This codes for CASRGWSNEKLFF.